This entry is about one T cell receptor beta chain. The V and J ends lost 4 bases and 5 bases, in that order; junction bases with no gene match: 3. This CDR3 contains 13 residues. Germline loops: CDR1 SQVTM, CDR2 ANQGSEA. The data stem from a study of response to subunit inactivated influenza vaccine. TCRdb itself ran the RT-PCR reads through MiXCR, one entry per CDR3 protein. This sample has about 570,000 distinct CDR3 sequences; roughly 10% occur once, and the top ten carry around 10%. These data also featured in a second study, about T cells expressing NK-cell markers. That publication notes: It was by 5'RACE template switching with UMIs that TCR beta cDNA was made. Researchers got TCR beta repertoires out of sorted CD3+CD56+NKG2C+, CD3+CD56+NKG2C- and CD3+CD56-NKG2C+ T cells. The same clonotypes also predominated in the CD3+CD56-NKG2C+ fraction of a handful of donors.

The sample in question was PBMCs from blood, obtained on the day of vaccination. The rearrangement joins TRBV29-1 to TRBJ2-1; 9 nucleotides align to TRBD2. The origin of this receptor is a man aged 50 or older who received an inactivated influenza vaccine. DNA of the CDR3: TGCAGCGTTGCTAGCGGGATCAACAATGAGCAGTTCTTC. Its translation is CSVASGINNEQFF.